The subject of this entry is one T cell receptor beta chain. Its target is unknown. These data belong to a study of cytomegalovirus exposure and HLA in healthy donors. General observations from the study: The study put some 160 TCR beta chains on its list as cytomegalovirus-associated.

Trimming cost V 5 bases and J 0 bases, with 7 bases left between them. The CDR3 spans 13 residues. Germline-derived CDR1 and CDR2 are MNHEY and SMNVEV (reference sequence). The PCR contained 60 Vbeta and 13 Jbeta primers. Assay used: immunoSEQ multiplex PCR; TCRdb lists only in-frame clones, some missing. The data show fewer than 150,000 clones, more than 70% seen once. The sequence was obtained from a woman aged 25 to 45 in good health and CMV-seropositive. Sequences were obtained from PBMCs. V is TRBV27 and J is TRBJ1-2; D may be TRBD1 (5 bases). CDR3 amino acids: CASSPTANYGYTF. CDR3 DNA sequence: TGTGCCAGCAGTCCGACAGCTAACTATGGCTACACCTTC.